This T cell receptor (beta chain) was recorded in a study of T cells in localized non-small cell lung cancer. The data were produced by immunoSEQ multiplex PCR, yet TCRdb's version contains in-frame clones alone and is incomplete. The table has approximately 660 clones, around 18% seen once. Germline V gene sequence: CDR1 SGDLS, CDR2 YYNGEE. This CDR3 has 15 amino acids. The ends lost 3 bases at V and 6 bases at J; junction bases unmatched: 5. Study observations and caveats: Clonality of T cells reached its maximum in uninvolved adjacent lung, surpassing tumor. Adjacent lung was found to contain a median roughly 60 of the top 100 tumor clones.

By sample share, this clone is large (0.1 to 1%). The antigen is undetermined. The chain recombines TRBV9 with TRBJ2-3; TRBD2 matches 12 bases. Sequenced here: normal lung tissue next to the tumor, sampled before any cancer treatment. This clonotype originated in a man aged 40 to 70 with stage III squamous cell lung carcinoma. The CDR3 coding sequence is TGTGCCAGCAGCGAGGGAGGACTAGCGGGGGATACGCAGTATTTT. Protein: CASSEGGLAGDTQYF.